This TCR beta chain is from a study of T cells in Graves' hyperthyroidism and ophthalmopathy. Study results and limitations: In validation, the model predicted ophthalmopathy. These predictions came a median about 6.5 months before onset.

Amplification yielded TCR beta CDR3 regions, with RNA transcripts as the source. Primed by the HTBI set, a first-round RT-PCR was run on the TCR CDR3. TCRdb passed the multiplex PCR reads through MiXCR, listing each CDR3 protein once. The sample lists approximately 530,000 distinct CDR3 sequences, 20% occurring once. This clonotype was picked up many times. Antigen unknown. Investigators excluded patients with uncontrolled infection, other autoimmune disease, pregnancy or lactation. Every diagnosis used clinical symptoms, serum thyroxine and TRAb, thyroid ultrasound and orbital computed tomography. The CDR3 runs to 11 residues. CDR1 is GTSNPN, CDR2 SVGIG, per germline (reference sequence). Deletions cut 7 bases from V and 1 base from J, with 7 bases between.

This receptor was taken from a man between 40 and 49 years old with Graves' ophthalmopathy. This rearrangement joins TRBV30 to TRBJ1-2; D not resolved. Sequencing used blood. The CDR3 region is CAFTDNYGYTF. CDR3 bases: TGTGCCTTCACGGATAACTATGGCTACACCTTC.